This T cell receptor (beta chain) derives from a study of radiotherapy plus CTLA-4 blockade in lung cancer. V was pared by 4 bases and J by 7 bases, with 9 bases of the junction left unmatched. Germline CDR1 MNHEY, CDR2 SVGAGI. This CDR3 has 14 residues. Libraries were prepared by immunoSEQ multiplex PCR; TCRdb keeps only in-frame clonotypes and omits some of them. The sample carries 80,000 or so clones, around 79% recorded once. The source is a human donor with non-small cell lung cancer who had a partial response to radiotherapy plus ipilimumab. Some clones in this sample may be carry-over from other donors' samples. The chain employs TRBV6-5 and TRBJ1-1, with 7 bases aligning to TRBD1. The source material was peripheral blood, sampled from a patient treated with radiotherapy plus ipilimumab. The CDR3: CASSSSGRDSEAFF. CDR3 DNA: TGTGCCAGCAGTTCCTCGGGACGGGACAGTGAAGCTTTCTTT.